These T cell receptor beta chains were read from a single sample in a study of vaccination and CD4 T cells after COVID-19. A single record per CDR3 protein comes from TCRdb applying MiXCR to the PCR reads. The table has thousands of distinct CDR3 sequences, under 30% seen once. Their antigens remain unidentified. Sequencing used cultured CD4+ T cells from blood. The receptors originated from a human donor with COVID-19. The CDR3 runs from the conserved cysteine through the conserved F or W. Fields, in order: J gene, V gene, D gene, clone size, CDR3 DNA, CDR3 protein. A D gene is named only where the DNA matches it firmly. The listing skips clone size in some rows; elsewhere it reads once, few, many or a size class.

J gene: TRBJ2-7; V gene: TRBV20-1; D gene: .; clone size: few; CDR3 DNA: TGCAGTGCTCCCCCTGCGGGGGCGAGCTCCTACGAGCAGTACTTC; CDR3 protein: CSAPPAGASSYEQYF
J gene: TRBJ2-3; V gene: TRBV6-2/TRBV6-3; D gene: .; clone size: few; CDR3 DNA: TGTGCCAGCAGTTACTCGGGCGCCACAGATACGCAGTATTTT; CDR3 protein: CASSYSGATDTQYF
J gene: TRBJ2-3; V gene: TRBV5-4; D gene: .; clone size: few; CDR3 DNA: TGTGCCAGCAGCTTGGAACGAGCGGATACGCAGTATTTT; CDR3 protein: CASSLERADTQYF
J gene: TRBJ1-1; V gene: TRBV7-2; D gene: .; clone size: .; CDR3 DNA: TGTGCCAGCAGCTTCGGTCCGAACACTGAAGCTTTCTTT; CDR3 protein: CASSFGPNTEAFF
J gene: TRBJ2-1; V gene: TRBV5-6; D gene: .; clone size: .; CDR3 DNA: TGTGCCAGCAGCGCTGAACCGAGCCTGCGCAATGAGCAGTTCTTC; CDR3 protein: CASSAEPSLRNEQFF
J gene: TRBJ2-3; V gene: TRBV20-1; D gene: TRBD1; clone size: few; CDR3 DNA: TGCAGTGCGCGACCCGGGACAGGGGGCCGAGATACGCAGTATTTT; CDR3 protein: CSARPGTGGRDTQYF
J gene: TRBJ1-2; V gene: TRBV12-3/TRBV12-4; D gene: .; clone size: few; CDR3 DNA: TGTGCCAGCAGTTTTCGGGGGGATGGCTACACCTTC; CDR3 protein: CASSFRGDGYTF
J gene: TRBJ2-3; V gene: TRBV5-1; D gene: TRBD1; clone size: .; CDR3 DNA: TGCGCCAGCAGCTTGGCGGGACAGGGAGGCTCAGATACGCAGTATTTT; CDR3 protein: CASSLAGQGGSDTQYF
J gene: TRBJ2-3; V gene: TRBV5-5; D gene: TRBD1; clone size: .; CDR3 DNA: TGTGCCAGCACTTTACCAGGGGGCCCAGATACGCAGTATTTT; CDR3 protein: CASTLPGGPDTQYF
J gene: TRBJ2-6; V gene: TRBV27; D gene: .; clone size: .; CDR3 DNA: TGTGCCCCTAAAGGACGGGCCTCTCCCATCTCTGGGGCCAACGTCCTGACTTTC; CDR3 protein: CAPKGRASPISGANVLTF
J gene: TRBJ2-2; V gene: TRBV6-5; D gene: TRBD2; clone size: .; CDR3 DNA: TGTGCCAGCAGTTCCCCCTGGCCTAGCGGGGATCTCGCGAACACCGGGGAGCTGTTTTTT; CDR3 protein: CASSSPWPSGDLANTGELFF
J gene: TRBJ2-6; V gene: TRBV6-5; D gene: TRBD2; clone size: few; CDR3 DNA: TGTGCCAGCAGTTCTATGACTAGCTTTCCCCTCTCTGGGGCCAACGTCCTGACTTTC; CDR3 protein: CASSSMTSFPLSGANVLTF
J gene: TRBJ2-2; V gene: TRBV18; D gene: .; clone size: .; CDR3 DNA: TGTGCCAGCTCACCAGTTGGGGGCCAAGGAACCGGGGAGCTGTTTTTT; CDR3 protein: CASSPVGGQGTGELFF
J gene: TRBJ2-2; V gene: TRBV24-1; D gene: TRBD1; clone size: .; CDR3 DNA: TGTGTCACCAGTCCAGGGGGAAATTCGAACACCGGGGAGCTGTTTTTT; CDR3 protein: CVTSPGGNSNTGELFF
J gene: TRBJ1-2; V gene: TRBV6-2/TRBV6-3; D gene: .; clone size: .; CDR3 DNA: TGTGCCAGCAGTCCGACTGCGTATGGCTACACCTTC; CDR3 protein: CASSPTAYGYTF
J gene: TRBJ1-1; V gene: TRBV20-1; D gene: TRBD1; clone size: few; CDR3 DNA: TGCAGTGCCCCAAGACAGGGGGGAGCCGGGAACACTGAAGCTTTCTTT; CDR3 protein: CSAPRQGGAGNTEAFF
J gene: TRBJ2-7; V gene: TRBV4-1; D gene: .; clone size: .; CDR3 DNA: TGCGCCAGCAGCCAGACAGGAACCTACGAGCAGTACTTC; CDR3 protein: CASSQTGTYEQYF
J gene: TRBJ1-5; V gene: TRBV28; D gene: .; clone size: .; CDR3 DNA: TGTGCCAGCAGCTTAGGGGTTCAGCCCCAGCATTTT; CDR3 protein: CASSLGVQPQHF
J gene: TRBJ1-2; V gene: TRBV2; D gene: TRBD1; clone size: few; CDR3 DNA: TGTGCCAGCAGCGGTACATTGAGGACAGGGGGGGACTATGGCTACACCTTC; CDR3 protein: CASSGTLRTGGDYGYTF
J gene: TRBJ1-3; V gene: TRBV2; D gene: .; clone size: few; CDR3 DNA: TGTGCCAGCAGAGGCCAGGCCCCCTCTGGAAACACCATATATTTT; CDR3 protein: CASRGQAPSGNTIYF
J gene: TRBJ1-6; V gene: TRBV7-2; D gene: .; clone size: few; CDR3 DNA: TGTGCCAGCAGCTACGGGAGCTCCTATAATTCACCCCTCCACTTT; CDR3 protein: CASSYGSSYNSPLHF
J gene: TRBJ1-6; V gene: TRBV7-9; D gene: TRBD1; clone size: .; CDR3 DNA: TGTGCCAGCAGCTTAGACTCGACAGGGAATTCACCCCTCCACTTT; CDR3 protein: CASSLDSTGNSPLHF
J gene: TRBJ2-3; V gene: TRBV6-1; D gene: .; clone size: few; CDR3 DNA: TGTGCCAGCATTCTTGGGGGGCTTCCGCAGTATTTT; CDR3 protein: CASILGGLPQYF
J gene: TRBJ2-3; V gene: TRBV12-3/TRBV12-4; D gene: TRBD2; clone size: .; CDR3 DNA: TGTGCCAGCAGTTTGGGACTAGCGGGGGGTTACACAGATACGCAGTATTTT; CDR3 protein: CASSLGLAGGYTDTQYF
J gene: TRBJ2-2; V gene: TRBV11-3; D gene: TRBD2; clone size: .; CDR3 DNA: TGTGCCAGCAGCTTACCGGGACTAGGATTTCCTCCGAACACCGGGGAGCTGTTTTTT; CDR3 protein: CASSLPGLGFPPNTGELFF
J gene: TRBJ1-1; V gene: TRBV18; D gene: .; clone size: .; CDR3 DNA: TGTGCCAGCTCACCGGGAGGGGAAAACACTGAAGCTTTCTTT; CDR3 protein: CASSPGGENTEAFF
J gene: TRBJ1-2; V gene: TRBV5-6; D gene: .; clone size: few; CDR3 DNA: TGTGCCAGCAGCCCGAAGGACGACCGCTACACCTTC; CDR3 protein: CASSPKDDRYTF
J gene: TRBJ2-3; V gene: TRBV20-1; D gene: TRBD2; clone size: .; CDR3 DNA: TGCAGTGCTCCGGTGAGCGGGGGGCCTAGCACAGATACGCAGTATTTT; CDR3 protein: CSAPVSGGPSTDTQYF
J gene: TRBJ2-5; V gene: TRBV20-1; D gene: .; clone size: .; CDR3 DNA: TGCAGTGCTAGAGTGGTGGGCGGACTAGAGACCCAGTACTTC; CDR3 protein: CSARVVGGLETQYF
J gene: TRBJ2-1; V gene: TRBV6-4; D gene: TRBD2; clone size: large; CDR3 DNA: TGTGCCAGCAGTACCCGGGAGGGCAATGAGCAGTTCTTC; CDR3 protein: CASSTREGNEQFF
J gene: TRBJ1-5; V gene: TRBV5-1; D gene: .; clone size: .; CDR3 DNA: TGCGCCAGCAGCTTGGATCCCAGTACGAGGCCCCAGCATTTT; CDR3 protein: CASSLDPSTRPQHF